Sequencing of this T cell receptor (beta chain) was carried out in a study of graft-versus-host responses after intestinal transplantation. Study information: Every transplant recipient was induced with anti-thymocyte globulin, then maintained on tacrolimus and steroids for around 3 years.

Points on this clone: Antigen unknown.

CDR3 length equals 17 residues. Germline CDR1 is PRHDT and CDR2 is FYEKMQ (reference sequence). V was shortened by 0 bases and J by 1 base, with 13 bases between the two germline ends. Overall study findings and caveats: GvH clones detected in recipient marrow included some appearing first in ileum or blood. Circulating GvH clone levels at their peak were associated with HvG declines (early post-transplant).

Repertoires were generated with immunoSEQ multiplex PCR, while TCRdb's copy carries only in-frame clones and drops some. The sample contains approximately 130,000 clones, just over 90% of which appear only once. The source of this sequence is a human donor who received an intestinal transplant. This specimen consisted of unstimulated CD4+ T cells sorted from spleen or lymph node cells, obtained before intestinal transplant. This chain connects TRBV13 to TRBJ1-3; TRBD1 is a possible D gene (6 bases). CDR3: CASSLGRQVNSGNTIYF. In DNA, the CDR3 is TGTGCCAGCAGCTTAGGCCGACAGGTTAATTCTGGAAACACCATATATTTT.